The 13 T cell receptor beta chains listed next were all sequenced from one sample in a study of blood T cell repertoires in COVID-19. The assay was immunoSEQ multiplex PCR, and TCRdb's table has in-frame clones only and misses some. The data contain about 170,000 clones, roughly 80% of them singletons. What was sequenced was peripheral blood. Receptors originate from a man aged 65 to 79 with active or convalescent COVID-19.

Here the CDR3 reads CASSLALGKGEQFF. In DNA form, the CDR3 reads TGTGCCAGCAGTTTGGCTTTGGGCAAAGGTGAGCAGTTCTTC. This rearrangement joins TRBV2 to TRBJ2-1, with D unclear. Per the germline V gene, CDR1 is SNHLY and CDR2 is FYNNEI. CDR3 length equals 14 residues. V was cut by 5 bases and J by 9 bases, with 17 bases left in between.

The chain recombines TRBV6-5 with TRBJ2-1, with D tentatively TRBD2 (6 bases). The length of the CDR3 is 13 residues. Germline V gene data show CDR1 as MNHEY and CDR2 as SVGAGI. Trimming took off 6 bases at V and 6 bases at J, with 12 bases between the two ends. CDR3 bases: TGTGCCAGCAGATTAGGACTACCCAATGAGCAGTTCTTC. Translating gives CASRLGLPNEQFF.

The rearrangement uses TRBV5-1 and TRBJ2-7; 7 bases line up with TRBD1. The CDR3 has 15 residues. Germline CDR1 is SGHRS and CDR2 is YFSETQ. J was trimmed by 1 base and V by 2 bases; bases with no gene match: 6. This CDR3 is CASSFTGANSYEQYF. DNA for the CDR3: TGCGCCAGCAGCTTTACAGGGGCCAATTCCTACGAGCAGTACTTC.

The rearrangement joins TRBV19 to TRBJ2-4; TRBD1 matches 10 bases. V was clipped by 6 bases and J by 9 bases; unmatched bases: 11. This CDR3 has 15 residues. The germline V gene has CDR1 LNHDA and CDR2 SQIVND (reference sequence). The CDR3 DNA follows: TGTGCCAGTAGCCCCGGGACAGGGGTTTACGGCATTCAGTACTTC. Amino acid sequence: CASSPGTGVYGIQYF.

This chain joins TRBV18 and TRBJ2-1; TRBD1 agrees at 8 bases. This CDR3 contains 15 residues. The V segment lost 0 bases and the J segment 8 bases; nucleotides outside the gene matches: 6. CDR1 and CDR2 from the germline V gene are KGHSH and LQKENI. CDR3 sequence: CASSPPRGRVDEQFF. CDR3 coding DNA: TGTGCCAGCTCACCACCCAGGGGGCGCGTTGATGAGCAGTTCTTC.

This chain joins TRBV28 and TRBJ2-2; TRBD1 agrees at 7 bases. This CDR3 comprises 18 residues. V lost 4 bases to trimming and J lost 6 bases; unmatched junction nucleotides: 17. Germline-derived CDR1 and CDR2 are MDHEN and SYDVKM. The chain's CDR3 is CASSWPVTGKMGPGELFF. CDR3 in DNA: TGTGCCAGCAGTTGGCCCGTGACAGGGAAAATGGGCCCCGGGGAGCTGTTTTTT.

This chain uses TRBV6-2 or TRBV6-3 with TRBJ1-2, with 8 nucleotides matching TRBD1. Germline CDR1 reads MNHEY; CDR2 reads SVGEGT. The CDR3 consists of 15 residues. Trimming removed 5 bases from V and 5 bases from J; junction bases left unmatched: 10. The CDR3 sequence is CASSPQGQVLYGYTF. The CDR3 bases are TGTGCCAGCAGTCCCCAGGGACAGGTGTTATATGGCTACACCTTC.

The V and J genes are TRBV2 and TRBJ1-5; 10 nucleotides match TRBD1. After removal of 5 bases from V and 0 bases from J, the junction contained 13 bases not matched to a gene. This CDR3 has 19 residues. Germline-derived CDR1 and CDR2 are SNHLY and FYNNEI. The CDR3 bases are TGTGCCAGCAGTTTCGGACAGGGGGTAAATAGGGGTAGCAATCAGCCCCAGCATTTT. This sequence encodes CASSFGQGVNRGSNQPQHF.

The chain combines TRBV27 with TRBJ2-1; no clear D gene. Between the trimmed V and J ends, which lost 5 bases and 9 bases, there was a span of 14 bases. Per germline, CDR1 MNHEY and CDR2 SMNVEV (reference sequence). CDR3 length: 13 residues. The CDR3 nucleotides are TGTGCCAGCAGTCCCGGAGAAGTACTTGAGCAGTTCTTC. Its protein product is CASSPGEVLEQFF.

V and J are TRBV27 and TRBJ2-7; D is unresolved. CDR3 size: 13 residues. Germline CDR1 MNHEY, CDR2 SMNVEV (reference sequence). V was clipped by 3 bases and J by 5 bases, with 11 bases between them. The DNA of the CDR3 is TGTGCCAGCAGTTTGGTACAGTTCCACGAGCAGTACTTC. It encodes CASSLVQFHEQYF.

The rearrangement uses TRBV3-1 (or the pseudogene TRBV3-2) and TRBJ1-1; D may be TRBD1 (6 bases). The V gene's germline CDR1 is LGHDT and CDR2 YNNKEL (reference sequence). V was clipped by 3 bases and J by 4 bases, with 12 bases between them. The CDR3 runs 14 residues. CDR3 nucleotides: TGTGCCAGCAGCCACTCGGGACATGGCACTGAAGCTTTCTTT. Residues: CASSHSGHGTEAFF.

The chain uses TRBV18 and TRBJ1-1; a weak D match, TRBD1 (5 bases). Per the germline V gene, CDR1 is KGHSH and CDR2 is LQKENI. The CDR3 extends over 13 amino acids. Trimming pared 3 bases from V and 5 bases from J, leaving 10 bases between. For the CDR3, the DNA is TGTGCCAGCTCACCTCAGGGCGCTACTGAAGCTTTCTTT. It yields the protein CASSPQGATEAFF.

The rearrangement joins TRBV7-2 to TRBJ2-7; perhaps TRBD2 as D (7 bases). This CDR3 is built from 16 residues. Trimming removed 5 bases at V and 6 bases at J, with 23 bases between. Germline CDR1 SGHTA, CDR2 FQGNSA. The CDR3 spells CASSPNPLVGGREQYF. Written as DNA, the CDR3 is TGTGCCAGCAGCCCCAATCCTCTAGTGGGGGGGCGCGAGCAGTACTTC.